This T cell receptor beta chain was recorded in a study of neoadjuvant anti-PD-1 for oral cavity cancer. V dropped 1 base and J dropped 7 bases, with 8 bases sitting between them. The CDR3 length is 13 residues. Germline CDR1 is SGHRS and CDR2 is YFSETQ. Assay: immunoSEQ multiplex PCR; the TCRdb copy retains only in-frame clones and omits some. This repertoire shows about 15,000 clones, 65% to 70% found once; its top ten account for 2.2%. The chain carries TRBV5-1 and TRBJ2-2; D unresolved. Here the sequenced sample was PBMCs, taken before nivolumab (anti-PD-1) treatment. The source of this sequence is a person aged 35-79 years with oral cavity squamous cell carcinoma. In nucleotides, the CDR3 is TGCGCCAGCAGCTTGATCGTGCTCGGGGAGCTGTTTTTT. Translating gives CASSLIVLGELFF.